Included here is one TCR beta chain sequence, with context. Trimming stripped 3 bases from V and 4 bases from J, with 12 bases between. This CDR3 has 14 residues. Germline loops: CDR1 WSHSY, CDR2 SAAADI. This entry is derived from a study of blood T cell repertoires in COVID-19. The assay was immunoSEQ multiplex PCR, and TCRdb's table has in-frame clones only and misses some. The sample has 250,000 to 300,000 clones, roughly 90% seen once. The receptor was derived from a woman in her thirties with COVID-19, enrolled during active disease. This chain uses TRBV10-2 with TRBJ1-1; no clear D. The specimen was peripheral blood. CDR3 sequence (DNA): TGCGCCAGCAGTGACGGAGATATTGGCACTGAAGCTTTCTTT. Amino acid sequence: CASSDGDIGTEAFF.